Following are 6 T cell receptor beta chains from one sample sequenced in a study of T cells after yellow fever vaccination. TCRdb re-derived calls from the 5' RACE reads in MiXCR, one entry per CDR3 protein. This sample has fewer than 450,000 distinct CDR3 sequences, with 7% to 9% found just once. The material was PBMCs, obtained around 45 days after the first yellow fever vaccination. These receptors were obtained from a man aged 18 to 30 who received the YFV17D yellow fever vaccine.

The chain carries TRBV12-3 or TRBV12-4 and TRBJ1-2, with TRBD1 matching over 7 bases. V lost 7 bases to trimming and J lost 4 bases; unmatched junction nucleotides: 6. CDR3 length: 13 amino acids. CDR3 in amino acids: CASTPTGSYGYTF. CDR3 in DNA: TGTGCCAGCACCCCGACAGGGAGCTATGGCTACACCTTC.

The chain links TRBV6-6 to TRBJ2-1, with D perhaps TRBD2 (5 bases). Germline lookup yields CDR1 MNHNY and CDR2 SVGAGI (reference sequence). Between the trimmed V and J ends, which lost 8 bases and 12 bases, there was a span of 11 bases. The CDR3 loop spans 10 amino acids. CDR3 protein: CASGSGAQFF. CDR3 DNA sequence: TGTGCCAGCGGAAGCGGTGCGCAGTTCTTC.

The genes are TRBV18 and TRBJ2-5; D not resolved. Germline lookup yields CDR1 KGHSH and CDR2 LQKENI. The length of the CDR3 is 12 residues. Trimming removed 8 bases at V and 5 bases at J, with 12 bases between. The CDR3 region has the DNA TGTGCCAGCCGCGCTCGATTCGAGACCCAGTACTTC. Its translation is CASRARFETQYF.

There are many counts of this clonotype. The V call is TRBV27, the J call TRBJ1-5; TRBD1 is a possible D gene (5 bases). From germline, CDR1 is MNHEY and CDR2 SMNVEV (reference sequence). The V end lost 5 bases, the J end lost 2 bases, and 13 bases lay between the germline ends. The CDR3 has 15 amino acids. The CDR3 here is CASSPGRGGNQPQHF. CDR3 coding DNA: TGTGCCAGCAGTCCCGGAAGGGGAGGCAATCAGCCCCAGCATTTT.

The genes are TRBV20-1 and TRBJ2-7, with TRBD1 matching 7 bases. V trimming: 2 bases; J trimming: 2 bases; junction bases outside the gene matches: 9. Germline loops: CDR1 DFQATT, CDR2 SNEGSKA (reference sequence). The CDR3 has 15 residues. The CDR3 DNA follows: TGCAGTGCTAGATCCACAGGGGAGATGGCCTACGAGCAGTACTTC. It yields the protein CSARSTGEMAYEQYF.

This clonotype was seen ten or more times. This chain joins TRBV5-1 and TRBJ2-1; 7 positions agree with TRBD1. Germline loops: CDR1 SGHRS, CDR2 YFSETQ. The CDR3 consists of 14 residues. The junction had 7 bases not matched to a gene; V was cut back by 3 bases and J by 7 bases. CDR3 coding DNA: TGCGCCAGCAGCTGGGGACAGAAGTGGAATGAGCAGTTCTTC. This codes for CASSWGQKWNEQFF.